Sequencing of this TCR beta chain was carried out in a study of OX40 agonist ivuxolimab in advanced cancers. Study-wide points: Relative to CD4+ cells, CD8+ T cells on average had more expanded clones.

As for this clone: Antigen specificity is unknown.

Data came from immunoSEQ multiplex PCR; TCRdb stores just in-frame clones and leaves some out. The sample holds about 50,000 clones, 80% to 95% seen once. Looked up from germline, CDR1 is LGHNA and CDR2 is YNFKEQ. This CDR3 region has 16 residues. The V segment lost 0 bases and the J segment 5 bases; nucleotides outside the gene matches: 6. The sample was CD4+ or CD8+ T cells sorted from blood, taken in a trial of the OX40 agonist ivuxolimab. The sequence derives from an adult with an advanced solid tumor such as melanoma, head and neck, liver or kidney cancer. This chain joins TRBV4-2 and TRBJ2-1; 8 bases are a match to TRBD1. The CDR3 loop reads CASSQEAQGAHNEQFF. The CDR3, as DNA: TGTGCCAGCAGCCAAGAGGCGCAGGGGGCCCACAATGAGCAGTTCTTC.